These T cell receptor beta chains were read from a single sample in a study of shared clonotypes between healthy human individuals. Using immunoSEQ multiplex PCR, the repertoire was profiled, and TCRdb retains in-frame clones only, with some absent. The sample contains some 2.1 million clones, roughly 94% of which appear only once. Sequencing was done on a sample of naive CD4+ T cells sorted from blood. The receptors shown here come from a man younger than 35 in good health. Both conserved end residues are part of each CDR3. The D gene is left open where the match is weak. The size of a clone is reported for some rows only, either as once, few or many, or as a class for expanded clones.

J: TRBJ2-5
size: .
V: TRBV20-1
D: .
DNA: TGCAGTGCTAGGAAGAAGGACCAGTACTTC
CDR3: CSARKKDQYF

J: TRBJ1-5
size: .
V: TRBV19
D: .
DNA: TGTGCCAGTAGTATAGTGGCAGCTGCCCAGCATTTT
CDR3: CASSIVAAAQHF

J: TRBJ2-1
size: .
V: TRBV7-3
D: .
DNA: TGTGCCAGCAGTCCCCACCCGGGGCAGACCGAGCAGTTCTTC
CDR3: CASSPHPGQTEQFF

J: TRBJ2-3
size: once
V: TRBV7-6
D: TRBD2
DNA: TGTGCCAGCAGCCCCTCCGGGACTAGCGAGATCTATTTT
CDR3: CASSPSGTSEIYF

J: TRBJ2-3
size: .
V: TRBV18
D: TRBD2
DNA: TGTGCCAGCTCGTCGACTAGCGGGGAGTATACGCAGTATTTT
CDR3: CASSSTSGEYTQYF

J: TRBJ2-2
size: .
V: TRBV5-1
D: .
DNA: TGCGCCAGCAGCTCGGGATTGAACACCGGGGAGCTGTTTTTT
CDR3: CASSSGLNTGELFF

J: TRBJ1-6
size: once
V: TRBV25-1
D: TRBD1
DNA: TGTGCCACCAGAGAGACAGGGGGCTCTTCACCCCTCCACTTT
CDR3: CATRETGGSSPLHF

J: TRBJ2-1
size: .
V: TRBV5-1
D: .
DNA: TGCGCCAGCAGCCCAACCCTACAGGGGGGGTCCGATGAGCAGTTCTTC
CDR3: CASSPTLQGGSDEQFF

J: TRBJ1-6
size: .
V: TRBV6-6
D: TRBD1
DNA: TGTGCCAGCAGTTACGACAGGGATAATTCACCCCTCCACTTT
CDR3: CASSYDRDNSPLHF

J: TRBJ2-5
size: .
V: TRBV5-4
D: TRBD2
DNA: TGTGCCAGCAGCTTCAATAGCGGGTCACAAGAGACCCAGTACTTC
CDR3: CASSFNSGSQETQYF

J: TRBJ2-2
size: few
V: TRBV7-9
D: TRBD2
DNA: TGTGCCAGCAGCACCGGGACTAGCGGGTCGGGCGGGGAGCTGTTTTTT
CDR3: CASSTGTSGSGGELFF

J: TRBJ2-2
size: .
V: TRBV29-1
D: .
DNA: TGCAGCGTTGAAAGGGGAACCGGGGAGCTGTTTTTT
CDR3: CSVERGTGELFF

J: TRBJ1-2
size: .
V: TRBV6-1
D: .
DNA: TGTGCCAGCAGTGGAACAGGACCCTATGGCTACACCTTC
CDR3: CASSGTGPYGYTF

J: TRBJ1-5
size: .
V: TRBV30
D: .
DNA: TGTGCCTGGAGTGCCAAGGGGGGGGTATATCAGCCCCAGCATTTT
CDR3: CAWSAKGGVYQPQHF

J: TRBJ2-1
size: .
V: TRBV28
D: TRBD1
DNA: TGTGCCAGCAGTCAGTCCGGGACAGGGCACAATGAGCAGTTCTTC
CDR3: CASSQSGTGHNEQFF

J: TRBJ1-1
size: .
V: TRBV6-5
D: .
DNA: TGTGCCAGCACGTCGTCTGTGGCCACTGAAGCTTTCTTT
CDR3: CASTSSVATEAFF

J: TRBJ1-1
size: .
V: TRBV6-1
D: .
DNA: TGTGCCAGCAGCGCCCGACAGGCCCTCGAAGCTTTCTTT
CDR3: CASSARQALEAFF

J: TRBJ2-4
size: .
V: TRBV7-9
D: .
DNA: TGTGCCAGCAGCTTAGACAGTCTAGCCAAAAACATTCAGTACTTC
CDR3: CASSLDSLAKNIQYF

J: TRBJ2-7
size: .
V: TRBV6-5
D: .
DNA: TGTGCCAGCAGTTCCACCGGGACGACTAGCTCCTACGAGCAGTACTTC
CDR3: CASSSTGTTSSYEQYF